Each of the 6 T cell receptor beta chains below was sequenced from the same sample in a study of blood T cell repertoires in COVID-19. The method was immunoSEQ multiplex PCR; TCRdb's version includes in-frame clones alone and lacks a portion of them. The sample contains about 190,000 clones, around four fifths of which appear only once. The sequenced sample was peripheral blood. Receptors originate from a woman aged 40 to 50 with acute or convalescent COVID-19.

This clone turned up a few times. The rearrangement links TRBV3-1 (or the pseudogene TRBV3-2) to TRBJ2-1; 9 positions agree with TRBD2. V trimming: 1 base; J trimming: 7 bases; junction bases outside the gene matches: 11. Germline V gene lookup returns CDR1 LGHDT and CDR2 YNNKEL (reference sequence). CDR3 length: 17 amino acids. CDR3 bases: TGTGCCAGCAGCCAAGGCCGACTGAGCGGGAGGCTGAATGAGCAGTTCTTC. This encodes CASSQGRLSGRLNEQFF.

This chain connects TRBV4-2 to TRBJ2-2, with unresolved D. This CDR3 has 17 amino acids. Germline CDR1 reads LGHNA; CDR2 reads YNFKEQ. V gave up 0 bases and J gave up 2 bases, with 13 bases separating them. DNA for the CDR3: TGTGCCAGCAGCCAAGACCCCTCTTCTAGAAACACCGGGGAGCTGTTTTTT. It specifies CASSQDPSSRNTGELFF.

This clone was recorded once. The chain couples TRBV9 to TRBJ2-3; 8 bases are a match to TRBD2. The CDR3 contains 16 residues. Germline CDR1 and CDR2: SGDLS and YYNGEE. V was pared by 3 bases and J by 2 bases, with 8 bases of the junction left unmatched. DNA of the CDR3: TGTGCCAGCAGCGCGGGGGGGCCGAGATACACAGATACGCAGTATTTT. Protein: CASSAGGPRYTDTQYF.

This chain uses TRBV6-5 with TRBJ1-1; TRBD1 aligns across 7 bases. V shed 6 bases and J 2 bases; nucleotides not matched to a gene: 9. The CDR3 extends over 15 amino acids. The germline CDR1 and CDR2 sequences are MNHEY and SVGAGI. CDR3 nucleotide sequence: TGTGCCAGCAGGCAGAACAGGGGAGGTAACACTGAAGCTTTCTTT. It is translated as CASRQNRGGNTEAFF.

The chain recombines TRBV2 with TRBJ1-1, with D perhaps matching TRBD1 (5 bases). The CDR3 contains 14 residues. Trimming took off 6 bases at V and 5 bases at J, with 16 bases between the two ends. CDR1 is SNHLY and CDR2 is FYNNEI in the germline V gene. CDR3 protein: CASRFRVGRTEAFF. CDR3 nucleotide sequence: TGTGCCAGCAGATTCAGGGTAGGTCGGACTGAAGCTTTCTTT.

The chain recombines TRBV4-1 with TRBJ1-4, with a weak D call TRBD1 (6 bases). The CDR3 totals 16 residues. Germline V CDR1 and CDR2: MGHRA, YSYEKL. The germline V and J ends were trimmed by 1 base and 8 bases, with 17 bases remaining between them. The DNA for the CDR3 is TGCGCCAGCAGCCAAGCTTCCGGGGGGCTTAGAGAAAAACTGTTTTTT. This translates into CASSQASGGLREKLFF.